Below, one TCR beta chain is given with its context. Germline V gene data show CDR1 as MNHEY and CDR2 as SMNVEV (reference sequence). Losses at the gene ends were 3 bases for V and 4 bases for J; bases not matched to a gene: 8. The CDR3 is 15 residues long. The data derive from a study of blood T cell repertoires in COVID-19. Data came from immunoSEQ multiplex PCR; TCRdb stores just in-frame clones and leaves some out. This sample carries 250,000 to 300,000 clones, around 89% of them seen once, and the ten largest clones take 9.5% to 15%. The material sequenced was peripheral blood. The TCR sequence derives from a woman aged 55 to 70 with acute or convalescent COVID-19. The chain combines TRBV27 with TRBJ2-7, with 8 nucleotides matching TRBD2. The DNA for the CDR3 is TGTGCCAGCAGTTTTCGGGGTAGCGGGGATTACGAGCAGTACTTC. This codes for CASSFRGSGDYEQYF.